The rows below give T cell receptor beta chains drawn from one sample of a study of spatial heterogeneity in lung cancer. A single record per CDR3 protein comes from TCRdb applying MiXCR to the 5' RACE reads. Of tens of thousands of distinct CDR3 sequences in the sample, 10% to 15% were seen once. The sample in question was PBMCs, obtained at surgery. These receptors were obtained from a male donor with early-stage non-small cell lung cancer. Both conserved end residues are part of each CDR3. The D gene is left open where the match is weak. Size is stated for part of the rows, as once, few or many counts, or as a class when the clone is expanded.

14	TRBV6-5	many	TRBJ2-7	.	TGTGCCAGCAGTTACCCAGGGTCATTAGATGAGCAGTACTTC	CASSYPGSLDEQYF
13	TRBV12-3/TRBV12-4	few	TRBJ2-2	.	TGTGCCAGCAGTTTCCGCGGTTCAGGGGAGCTGTTTTTT	CASSFRGSGELFF
14	TRBV27	.	TRBJ2-7	TRBD2	TGTGCCAGCAGTTCGGGCGGGAGGGCCTACGAGCAGTACTTC	CASSSGGRAYEQYF
17	TRBV10-2	many	TRBJ1-2	.	TGCGCCAGCAGTGAGGGATTAAGGACAGTTGGAAACTATGGCTACACCTTC	CASSEGLRTVGNYGYTF
15	TRBV10-3	many	TRBJ2-3	.	TGTGCCATCAGTGGGCGGGTCGCGGGAACAGATACGCAGTATTTT	CAISGRVAGTDTQYF
15	TRBV7-2	.	TRBJ1-2	TRBD1	TGTGCCAGTCGAAAAGGGGGACAGGGCAACTATGGCTACACCTTC	CASRKGGQGNYGYTF
13	TRBV20-1	.	TRBJ2-7	TRBD2	TGCAGTGCTAGTCGGGAGGGCCCCTCCGAGCAGTACTTC	CSASREGPSEQYF
17	TRBV7-2	few	TRBJ2-3	.	TGTGCCAGCAGCTTAGCTAGCGGGCTGGCTAGGGGGGGTACGCAGTATTTT	CASSLASGLARGGTQYF
12	TRBV6-5	many	TRBJ1-1	.	TGTGCCAGCAGTTACGAGGGAACTGAAGCTTTCTTT	CASSYEGTEAFF
14	TRBV30	.	TRBJ1-5	.	TGTGCCTGGAGTCCGGGCCTTAGCAATCAGCCCCAGCATTTT	CAWSPGLSNQPQHF
14	TRBV28	many	TRBJ1-5	.	TGTGCCAGCAGAGAATTGTGGAGCAATCAGCCCCAGCATTTT	CASRELWSNQPQHF
17	TRBV7-7	few	TRBJ1-6	.	TGTGCTAGCAGCTCTCCGACTCTGGGCAGCTATAATTCACCCCTCCACTTT	CASSSPTLGSYNSPLHF
14	TRBV28	.	TRBJ2-5	.	TGTGCCAGCAGAGCGGGCCGGGGGCAAGAGACCCAGTACTTC	CASRAGRGQETQYF
13	TRBV20-1	.	TRBJ1-2	.	TGCAGTGCCAGAAGGGGGGCTAACTATGGCTACACCTTC	CSARRGANYGYTF
17	TRBV24-1	few	TRBJ1-5	.	TGTGCCACCAGTGACGGGACGAATCGGAGGGGGGGTCAGCCCCAGCATTTT	CATSDGTNRRGGQPQHF
17	TRBV28	few	TRBJ2-3	.	TGTGCCAGCAGTCCTCCCCCCGGGACTGGGGCCACAGATACGCAGTATTTT	CASSPPPGTGATDTQYF
15	TRBV7-2	many	TRBJ1-1	.	TGTGCCAGCAGCTTCGCAGGGAGCATGAACACTGAAGCTTTCTTT	CASSFAGSMNTEAFF
10	TRBV29-1	few	TRBJ2-1	.	TGCAGCGCCCAGCTCAGGGAGCAGTTCTTC	CSAQLREQFF
11	TRBV29-1	many	TRBJ2-3	TRBD1	TGCAGCGTTGTGACAGGGGATACGCAGTATTTT	CSVVTGDTQYF
14	TRBV21-1	many	TRBJ2-7	.	TGTGCCAGCAGCTACCCGGGACAGGGCTACGAGCAGTACTTC	CASSYPGQGYEQYF
14	TRBV13	.	TRBJ1-6	.	TGTGCCAGCAGCCTGGGGACAACGAATTCACCCCTCCACTTT	CASSLGTTNSPLHF
15	TRBV18	.	TRBJ2-7	TRBD1	TGTGCCAGCTCATCCTGGGACAGGGAGGGTTACGAGCAGTACTTC	CASSSWDREGYEQYF
15	TRBV19	few	TRBJ2-2	TRBD1	TGTGCCAGTAGTATCGGACAGGGGGGCACCGGGGAGCTGTTTTTT	CASSIGQGGTGELFF
15	TRBV25-1	.	TRBJ2-7	.	TGTGCCAGCAGTGGAATTCGGACCATGGGCTACGAGCAGTACTTC	CASSGIRTMGYEQYF
14	TRBV7-6	.	TRBJ2-3	TRBD2	TGTGCCACACAAACTAGCGGGGGCACAGATACGCAGTATTTT	CATQTSGGTDTQYF
15	TRBV10-3	.	TRBJ2-3	.	TGTGCCATCAGTGAAAGTAATTTAAGCACAGATACGCAGTATTTT	CAISESNLSTDTQYF
13	TRBV9	few	TRBJ1-3	.	TGTGCCAGCAGCGAGGGAATGGTGAGCACCATATATTTT	CASSEGMVSTIYF
15	TRBV27	many	TRBJ1-4	.	TGTGCCAGCAGTTTTTTGTCCTCCAAGGGGGAAAAACTGTTTTTT	CASSFLSSKGEKLFF
18	TRBV29-1	.	TRBJ1-2	.	TGCACCCCGTACCTTCTGCAGCGGGCCGAGGAGAAAGACTATGGCTACACCTTC	CTPYLLQRAEEKDYGYTF
16	TRBV18	many	TRBJ2-3	.	TGTGCCAGCTCACCGTCCAGGGAGGCGAGCACAGATACGCAGTATTTT	CASSPSREASTDTQYF
15	TRBV6-2/TRBV6-3	many	TRBJ2-3	TRBD2	TGTGCCAGCAGTGATTCCGGGACTAGTCTTTTCACGCAGTATTTT	CASSDSGTSLFTQYF
11	TRBV2	few	TRBJ2-7	.	TGTGCCAGCAGTGTCGGGGACGAGCAGTACTTC	CASSVGDEQYF
14	TRBV6-2/TRBV6-3	.	TRBJ1-5	TRBD1	TGTGCCAGCAGTCCCGGGACAGTACCTCAGCCCCAGCATTTT	CASSPGTVPQPQHF
13	TRBV5-1	.	TRBJ1-1	.	TGCGCCAGCAGCCATAATCTGGACACTGAAGCTTTCTTT	CASSHNLDTEAFF
15	TRBV7-6	.	TRBJ2-1	.	TGTGCCAGCAGCTCCGAGTTAACCTCCTACAATGAGCAGTTCTTC	CASSSELTSYNEQFF
16	TRBV11-1	few	TRBJ2-2	.	TGTGCCAGCAGCTTACGCGTGACGCTGAACACCGGGGAGCTGTTTTTT	CASSLRVTLNTGELFF
15	TRBV7-3	many	TRBJ1-6	.	TGTGCCAGCAGCTTATCGTCGGCAGGGGATTCACCCCTCCACTTT	CASSLSSAGDSPLHF
16	TRBV20-1	many	TRBJ2-7	TRBD2	TGCAGTGCTAAAGGACTAGCGGGAGACACTAACTACGAGCAGTACTTC	CSAKGLAGDTNYEQYF
16	TRBV20-1	few	TRBJ1-2	.	TGCAGTGCTAGAGATTTAACAGTAGTAGCTAACTATGGCTACACCTTC	CSARDLTVVANYGYTF
16	TRBV28	many	TRBJ2-2	.	TGTGCCAGCAGTCGCGGAGGGACCCCGAACACCGGGGAGCTGTTTTTT	CASSRGGTPNTGELFF
18	TRBV3-1	.	TRBJ1-2	.	TGTGCCAGCAGCCAAGATCTGCGGGTGCGACAGAGTAACTATGGCTACACCTTC	CASSQDLRVRQSNYGYTF